The text below deals with one TCR beta chain. The table came from immunoSEQ multiplex PCR; TCRdb's copy has only in-frame clones and leaves some out. This sample carries under 600,000 clones, more than 95% of them seen once, and the ten largest clones take 0.055% to 0.075%. The data originate from a study of shared clonotypes between healthy human individuals. Germline V lookup: CDR1 MDHEN, CDR2 SYDVKM. The V and J ends lost 6 bases and 3 bases respectively, with 18 bases between them. This CDR3 contains 16 residues. The origin of this receptor is a woman aged 25 to 45 in good health. Sequenced material: naive CD4+ T cells sorted from blood. Subset described: CD45RA+ positively selected. The rearrangement uses TRBV28 and TRBJ1-5; a weak D match, TRBD1 (6 bases). The CDR3: CASSYPKTGNNQPQHF. The DNA for the CDR3 is TGTGCCAGCAGCTACCCCAAGACAGGTAACAATCAGCCCCAGCATTTT.